Listed below are T cell receptor beta chains from one sample, sequenced in a study of blood T cell repertoires in COVID-19. Sequenced by immunoSEQ multiplex PCR; TCRdb stores in-frame clones only, minus some. The sample records 100,000 to 150,000 clones, roughly 90% being singletons. Sequenced material: peripheral blood. The origin of the receptors is a man in his forties with acute or convalescent COVID-19. Each CDR3 is given with its conserved first and last residue. The D gene is left open where the match is weak. A row's size may be missing; if present it is once, few, many or a size class.

j_call clone_size d_call v_call cdr3_nt cdr3_aa
TRBJ2-1 - TRBD2 TRBV7-3 TGTGCCAGCAGCCCCCAGGGACTAGCGGGGGTTGGCAATGAGCAGTTCTTC CASSPQGLAGVGNEQFF
TRBJ1-2 - - TRBV29-1 TGCAGCGTTGGGCTCAACTATGGCTACACCTTC CSVGLNYGYTF
TRBJ1-1 - - TRBV3-1/TRBV3-2 TGTGCCAGCAGCCTCCTCGGGGGAGGTGAAGCTTTCTTT CASSLLGGGEAFF
TRBJ2-1 - TRBD2 TRBV11-2 TGTGCCAGCAGCTACGAGGGAGGGGTCAATGAGCAGTTCTTC CASSYEGGVNEQFF
TRBJ1-4 few - TRBV5-6 TGTGCCAGCAGCTTGTGGGCAGGGGATGAGAAAAAACTGTTTTTT CASSLWAGDEKKLFF
TRBJ1-1 - TRBD1 TRBV6-5 TGTGCCAGCAGTTACCCTCCGACAGGGCGGGACACTGAAGCTTTCTTT CASSYPPTGRDTEAFF
TRBJ1-2 - - TRBV7-2 TGTGCCAGCAGCTCCAGGGTGAACTATGGCTACACCTTC CASSSRVNYGYTF
TRBJ1-2 - - TRBV2 TGTGCCAGCAGTGAAACAGGGTGGAACTATGGCTACACCTTC CASSETGWNYGYTF
TRBJ2-2 - - TRBV5-6 TGTGCCAGCAGCTTGCGGGACACCGGGGAGCTGTTTTTT CASSLRDTGELFF
TRBJ2-1 - - TRBV5-1 TGCGCCAGCAGCTCAGCGACCCGGAGGTATGAGCAGTTCTTC CASSSATRRYEQFF
TRBJ1-2 - TRBD1 TRBV6-5 TGTGCCAGCACCTGGACAGGAATAGACTCTGGCTACACCTTC CASTWTGIDSGYTF
TRBJ2-7 - - TRBV30 TGTGCCTGGAGTGCAAGCCGAAGGGGCGAGCAGTACTTC CAWSASRRGEQYF
TRBJ1-3 - - TRBV29-1 TGCAGCGTGGAACAGGGCTTTTCCTCCTCTGGAAACACCATATATTTT CSVEQGFSSSGNTIYF
TRBJ2-1 - TRBD2 TRBV6-1 TGTGCCAGCAGTAAAGGGACTAGCGGGATCTCCTACAATGAGCAGTTCTTC CASSKGTSGISYNEQFF
TRBJ2-3 - TRBD2 TRBV3-1/TRBV3-2 TGTGCCAGCAGCCCATCCCGACTAGCGGGCACAGATACGCAGTATTTT CASSPSRLAGTDTQYF
TRBJ1-6 - TRBD1 TRBV4-1 TGCGCCAGCAGCCACCCCCCGAACAGGGGGCAGAATTCACCCCTCCACTTT CASSHPPNRGQNSPLHF
TRBJ2-2 - TRBD1 TRBV6-5 TGTGCCTCTAGGACAGGAAGTCACACCGGGGAGCTGTTTTTT CASRTGSHTGELFF
TRBJ2-7 - - TRBV5-4 TGTGCCAGCAGCTTGGATCAATTTCTACTTGAGCAGTACTTC CASSLDQFLLEQYF
TRBJ1-1 - - TRBV2 TGTGCCAGCATGCGGATTATGAACACTGAAGCTTTCTTT CASMRIMNTEAFF
TRBJ1-2 - - TRBV5-1 TGCGCCAGCAGCTTGAATATCGCTAACTATGGCTACACCTTC CASSLNIANYGYTF
TRBJ1-2 once - TRBV6-1 TGTGCCAGCAGTGAAATACAGCCCTTTGGCTACACCTTC CASSEIQPFGYTF
TRBJ1-1 few - TRBV21-1 TGTGCCAGCAGGGTCGCTGCAGGGCATTTGGCTGAAGCTTTCTTT CASRVAAGHLAEAFF
TRBJ1-2 - - TRBV15 TGTGCCACCAGCAGAGATCTCGTTGCGGGGGCCTATGGCTACACCTTC CATSRDLVAGAYGYTF
TRBJ1-6 - - TRBV18 TGTGCCACCCGGGGGACGGATAATTCACCCCTCCACTTT CATRGTDNSPLHF
TRBJ2-2 few TRBD2 TRBV2 TGTGCCAGCAGTGAATCGGGGGGGTCGTACACCGGGGAGCTGTTTTTT CASSESGGSYTGELFF
TRBJ1-2 - - TRBV4-2 TGTGCCAGCACCCCGGGCAGGGGCAACTATGGCTACACCTTC CASTPGRGNYGYTF
TRBJ1-2 - - TRBV9 TGTGCCAGCAGCGCAGAGAGGTATGGGGGCGCGGACGGCTACACCTTC CASSAERYGGADGYTF
TRBJ1-1 - - TRBV9 TGTGCCAGCAGGAGGGTTATGAACACTGAAGCTTTCTTT CASRRVMNTEAFF
TRBJ2-2 few - TRBV7-9 TGTGCCAGCAGTGCGGGGGCATCGAACACCGGGGAGCTGTTTTTT CASSAGASNTGELFF
TRBJ1-2 - - TRBV10-3 TGTGCCATCAGTCCGACAGATTCCGGCTACACCTTC CAISPTDSGYTF
TRBJ1-5 many - TRBV3-1/TRBV3-2 TGTGCCAGCAGCCTAGGTAGGGGGTTGGGCAATCAGCCCCAGCATTTT CASSLGRGLGNQPQHF
TRBJ2-3 once TRBD1 TRBV5-8 TGTGCCAGCAGCATGGGACAGAGCACAGATACGCAGTATTTT CASSMGQSTDTQYF
TRBJ2-1 once - TRBV4-3 TGCGCCAGCAGCCAAGACAGGGGCGCGGAGCAGTTCTTC CASSQDRGAEQFF
TRBJ1-2 - - TRBV25-1 TGTGCCAGCAGTGAGGGCCGTGCGGGGGAAGGCTATGGCTACACCTTC CASSEGRAGEGYGYTF
TRBJ2-7 - - TRBV12-3/TRBV12-4 TGTGCCAGCACTAGAGGTTTAGAGCAGTACTTC CASTRGLEQYF
TRBJ2-2 - - TRBV5-5 TGTGCCAGCGAGTGGTATCCCGGGGAGCTGTTTTTT CASEWYPGELFF
TRBJ2-7 - - TRBV11-2 TGTGCCAGCAGCTTAGCTCAGGGGGGCTTCTACGAGCAGTACTTC CASSLAQGGFYEQYF